This T cell receptor beta chain was retrieved from a study of CD8+CD57+ T cells in acquired aplastic anemia (dated by TCRdb to the late 2010s). Regarding the complete study: On average, sorted CD4+ and CD8+ cells yielded approximately 3 ug of extracted DNA, with a range of roughly 0.18 to 30 ug. CD8+CD57+ expansion was defined as frequency above the mean frequency observed in healthy subjects. The paper as a whole reports these results and caveats: Roughly 29 CD8+ CDR3 sequences were found to be shared between patients and controls, but these sequences appeared to be highly expressed in patients and within the immunodominant clones of the patients. Patients and healthy controls showed no significant difference in CD8+ Simpson's diversity (P=0.060).

Profiling of TCR beta VDJ combinations and CDR3 sequences used genomic DNA as the template. TCR repertoire sequencing was run on an Illumina HiSeq 2000. The original methods were these. Repertoires were assessed using TRBV/TRBJ rearrangement plots, CDR3 size and DJ length profiles, and Simpson's diversity index. The most abundant DNA sequence in the deep sequencing data was defined as the immunodominant clone. CDR3 amino acid sequences were checked for sharing between subjects and were compared against published repertoires and the VDJdb database. TCRdb passed the public sequencing reads through fastp at Q25 and MiXCR, retaining productive beta sequences. Each CDR3 protein gets just one entry, which takes the most common genes and DNA from the rows behind it. For this entry, the V and J calls and clone size follow TCRdb and not the study's own pipeline. The table for this sample lists approximately 300,000 distinct CDR3 sequences; 45% to 65% of them were counted only once. Of the sample, 1% to 1.5% is held by the ten largest clones.

V drops 0 bases and J drops 2 bases, leaving 10 bases in between. In the germline V gene, CDR1 corresponds to KGHSH and CDR2 to LQKENI. Counted from cysteine to phenylalanine, this CDR3 has 15 amino acids. Only CDR3 DNA is held: 45 bases, read in frame from base 1. Expansion of CD8+CD57+ cells had been shown by flow cytometry in the patients chosen for sequencing. All patients had severe acquired aplastic anemia diagnosed by International Study of Aplastic Anemia and Agranulocytosis and Camitta criteria. No patient had received any therapy when blood was sampled. The study deep-sequenced TCR repertoires of sorted CD4+ and CD8+ blood T cells from severe aplastic anemia patients and healthy subjects. Patients were enrolled in the USA under clinicaltrials.gov protocols 00001620, 01623167, 00001397, 00071045, 00081523 and 00961064. Ficoll-Paque density gradient centrifugation was used to isolate peripheral blood mononuclear cells. Before DNA was extracted, CD4+ and CD8+ T cells were sorted using either FACS or magnetic beads.

This clonotype was detected ten times or more. The specificity of this receptor is unknown. No much larger clone is present one base from it, and per-base qualities are unavailable. Rearrangement joined TRBV18 to TRBJ2-5; a tentative D match to TRBD2 spans 6 bases. The clonotype was recovered from a human donor with aplastic anemia. The sample was sorted CD4+, CD8+, or CD8+CD57+ T cells (not recorded which) from PBMCs. CDR3 loop: CASSPPGGEQETQYF. The nucleotides read TGTGCCAGCTCACCACCGGGGGGAGAACAAGAGACCCAGTACTTC. The full variable domain, with segments outside the CDR3 supplied by the reference TRBV18 and TRBJ2-5 proteins, appears as NAGVMQNPRHLVRRRGQEARLRCSPMKGHSHVYWYRQLPEEGLKFMVYLQKENIIDESGMPKERFSAEFPKEGPSILRIQQVVRGDSAAYFCASSPPGGEQETQYFGPGTRLLVL.